This T cell receptor (beta chain) is drawn from a study of blood T cells in healthy people across ages. V was pared by 6 bases and J by 0 bases, with 13 bases between. The germline CDR1 and CDR2 sequences are DFQATT and SNEGSKA (reference sequence). CDR3 length: 14 amino acids. Then a second PCR, running about 6 to 11 cycles, was carried out with a sample-barcoded 5' primer and a J-beta primer mix. Sequencing of every sample gave 3 million or more CDR3-containing paired-end reads. From the 5' RACE reads, TCRdb called clonotypes with MiXCR, one entry per CDR3 protein. The repertoire includes about 1.8 million distinct CDR3 sequences, about 50% of them detected once, and about 2.1% sits in the top ten.

The receptor comes from a woman aged 35 to 49 in good health. Material: blood. This chain connects TRBV20-1 to TRBJ2-3; D might be TRBD1 or TRBD2, each matching 6 bases. CDR3 DNA sequence: TGCAGTGCCCCCTTCGGGGGCAGCACAGATACGCAGTATTTT. This gives the protein CSAPFGGSTDTQYF.